The present T cell receptor (beta chain) was sequenced within a study of T cell changes during pregnancy in multiple sclerosis. The data were produced by immunoSEQ multiplex PCR, yet TCRdb's version contains in-frame clones alone and is incomplete. Of around 57,000 clones listed, roughly 93% were seen once; the top ten hold approximately 1.3%. The germline V gene encodes CDR1 SNHLY and CDR2 FYNNEI. J lost 5 bases, V lost 7 bases, and 7 bases had no gene match. The CDR3 runs to 14 residues. The chain carries TRBV2 and TRBJ1-2; 10 bases match TRBD1. The sequence derives from a female donor with multiple sclerosis, enrolled in a pregnancy study. This specimen was peripheral blood, taken in the second trimester of pregnancy. CDR3 sequence (DNA): TGTGCCAGCATGAGGGGACAGGGGAATTATGGCTACACCTTC. Its translation: CASMRGQGNYGYTF.